A selection of T cell receptor beta chains follows, all from one sample in a study of blood T cells in healthy people across ages. Each CDR3 protein gets one entry after TCRdb re-called the 5' RACE reads with MiXCR. This sample has 1.2 million to 1.5 million distinct CDR3 sequences, with approximately 59% found just once. Sample: blood. These receptors were taken from a man in his late teens or twenties in good health. Each CDR3 is given with its conserved first and last residue. A D gene is named only where the DNA matches it firmly. Clone sizes are given selectively: once, few, many, or a class where the clone is expanded.

TRBJ1-3 | few | . | TRBV4-2 | TGTGCCAGCAGCCAAATTTCGTCAGGGCCCTCTGGAAACACCATATATTTT | CASSQISSGPSGNTIYF
TRBJ1-1 | once | TRBD1 | TRBV12-3/TRBV12-4 | TGTGCCAGCAGAGATGACAGGGGGATCACTGAAGCTTTCTTT | CASRDDRGITEAFF
TRBJ1-6 | . | . | TRBV20-1 | TGCAGTGCTATGACGGACTTGTTTTCACCCCTCCACTTT | CSAMTDLFSPLHF
TRBJ2-5 | . | . | TRBV6-2/TRBV6-3 | TGTGCCAGCTGCAGCACAGGAGAGACCCAGTACTTC | CASCSTGETQYF
TRBJ2-3 | . | . | TRBV24-1 | TGTGCCACCAGTGATTTAGACGGCGGCGGAAGGTATTTT | CATSDLDGGGRYF
TRBJ2-3 | . | . | TRBV2 | TGTGCCAGCAGTGAATCTGTTTTAGATACGCAGTATTTT | CASSESVLDTQYF
TRBJ2-7 | . | . | TRBV4-1 | TGCGCCAGCAGCCAGGGCCGGGAGCTTTTAAGCGAGCAGTACTTC | CASSQGRELLSEQYF
TRBJ1-4 | . | TRBD1 | TRBV12-3/TRBV12-4 | TGTGCCAGCAGGCGACAGGGTCAGGAAAAACTGTTTTTT | CASRRQGQEKLFF
TRBJ2-5 | . | . | TRBV7-2 | TGTGCCAGCAGCTTAAATGGGCTAGCGGAGACCCAGTACTTC | CASSLNGLAETQYF
TRBJ1-2 | few | . | TRBV5-5 | TGTGCCAGCAGCTGGGTGCAGGCGCGTGCGGATGGCTACACCTTC | CASSWVQARADGYTF
TRBJ1-1 | . | . | TRBV6-5 | TGTGCCAGCAGTCCCATCCTTCGACAGAACACTGAAGCTTTCTTT | CASSPILRQNTEAFF
TRBJ2-5 | . | . | TRBV7-9 | TGTGCCAGCAGCTTCCCAGACAGGGCGGGGAGCGGGGAGACCCAGTACTTC | CASSFPDRAGSGETQYF
TRBJ2-1 | . | . | TRBV29-1 | TGCAGCGTTGTAGGTTTCAACTCCTACAATGAGCAGTTCTTC | CSVVGFNSYNEQFF
TRBJ1-2 | . | TRBD1 | TRBV2 | TGTGCCAGCAGTGAACAGGGGGGCCCCTATGGCTACACCTTC | CASSEQGGPYGYTF
TRBJ1-2 | . | TRBD1 | TRBV27 | TGTGCCAGCAGTTTAGTGGGACAGGATGGCTACACCTTC | CASSLVGQDGYTF
TRBJ2-3 | . | . | TRBV12-3/TRBV12-4 | TGTGCCAGCAGTTTAGTCGTGGGAGACACAGATACGCAGTATTTT | CASSLVVGDTDTQYF
TRBJ2-7 | . | TRBD1 | TRBV5-1 | TGCGCCAGCCGAAGTAACAGGGGAAACTCCTACGAGCAGTACTTC | CASRSNRGNSYEQYF
TRBJ2-2 | . | . | TRBV4-1 | TGCGCCAGCAGCCAGGTAGCGGTGAACACCGGGGAGCTGTTTTTT | CASSQVAVNTGELFF
TRBJ2-1 | . | . | TRBV7-9 | TGTGCCAGCAGCGTGGGGGGCATCTCCTACGGGCAGTTCTTC | CASSVGGISYGQFF
TRBJ2-1 | . | TRBD2 | TRBV20-1 | TGCAGTGCTAATCGGGGACTAGCTTATAATGAGCAGTTCTTC | CSANRGLAYNEQFF
TRBJ2-1 | few | TRBD1 | TRBV29-1 | TGCAGCGCCGGACAGGGTAGTTCCTACAATGAGCAGTTCTTC | CSAGQGSSYNEQFF
TRBJ2-1 | . | . | TRBV7-2 | TGTGCCAGCAGCGAGATGGGACCCCACAATGAGCAGTTCTTC | CASSEMGPHNEQFF
TRBJ2-1 | . | TRBD1 | TRBV20-1 | TGCAGTGCCCGACAGGGACGAGGCGGTGAGCAGTTCTTC | CSARQGRGGEQFF
TRBJ2-1 | once | TRBD2 | TRBV10-3 | TGTGCCATCAGGGCCGGGACTACATACGAGCAGTTCTTC | CAIRAGTTYEQFF
TRBJ1-6 | . | . | TRBV6-5 | TGTGCCAGCAGACGACAGAGGCTATCACCCCTCCACTTT | CASRRQRLSPLHF
TRBJ1-4 | . | TRBD1 | TRBV12-3/TRBV12-4 | TGTGCCAGCAGTCCGGGGACAGGGGGCTTTACTAATGAAAAACTGTTTTTT | CASSPGTGGFTNEKLFF
TRBJ2-7 | . | . | TRBV29-1 | TGCAGCGTTGAATTGAGAGGGGCTTCCTACGAGCAGTACTTC | CSVELRGASYEQYF
TRBJ2-3 | . | . | TRBV29-1 | TGCAGCGTTGAAGCTCGGGATACGCAGTATTTT | CSVEARDTQYF
TRBJ1-1 | . | . | TRBV10-3 | TGTGCCATCGCCGACGGTCAAGAAGCTTTCTTT | CAIADGQEAFF
TRBJ1-5 | . | . | TRBV20-1 | TGCAGTGCTACCACCCTCAGGGATCAGCCCCAGCATTTT | CSATTLRDQPQHF
TRBJ1-2 | few | . | TRBV15 | TGTGCCACCAGCAGAGATTTGGGCCTCGGCGATGGCTACACCTTC | CATSRDLGLGDGYTF
TRBJ2-1 | . | TRBD2 | TRBV4-1 | TGCGCCGGCAGCCACCCCGGACTAGCGGGAGTGAGGAATGAGCAGTTCTTC | CAGSHPGLAGVRNEQFF
TRBJ2-5 | . | . | TRBV5-5 | TGTGCCAGCAGCTTCGGGGGCGTCGCGGAGACCCAGTACTTC | CASSFGGVAETQYF
TRBJ2-5 | few | . | TRBV25-1 | TGTGCCAGCAGTGAATACGGGACACAAGAGACCCAGTACTTC | CASSEYGTQETQYF
TRBJ2-7 | few | . | TRBV2 | TGTGCCAGTCCCTCTCAGGGGGGCTACGAGCAGTACTTC | CASPSQGGYEQYF
TRBJ2-3 | . | TRBD2 | TRBV6-5 | TGTGCCAGCGCCCAACCAAGCGGGACTAGCACAGATACGCAGTATTTT | CASAQPSGTSTDTQYF
TRBJ1-5 | . | . | TRBV5-5 | TGTGCCAGCAGCTTGGCTATATGCCCGCCCCAGCATTTT | CASSLAICPPQHF
TRBJ1-2 | few | . | TRBV2 | TGTGCCAGCAGTGAAACACCTAACTATGGCTACACCTTC | CASSETPNYGYTF
TRBJ1-5 | . | . | TRBV6-1 | TGTGCCAGCAGTGAATTGGTCATCCGGAAAGATCAGCCCCAGCATTTT | CASSELVIRKDQPQHF
TRBJ2-7 | . | . | TRBV27 | TGTGCCAGCAGTGAGGGACCTGGCGAGCAGTACTTC | CASSEGPGEQYF
TRBJ1-1 | . | . | TRBV10-3 | TGTGCCATCAAGGAGGGTGGCACTGAAGCTTTCTTT | CAIKEGGTEAFF
TRBJ2-7 | . | TRBD2 | TRBV7-2 | TGTGCCAGCAGCTTAGCTCCCGGGACTAGCGGAGAAGACTACGAGCAGTACTTC | CASSLAPGTSGEDYEQYF
TRBJ2-3 | . | . | TRBV7-6 | TGTGCCAGCAGCCCACCTCGAGAGTTACATACGCAGTATTTT | CASSPPRELHTQYF
TRBJ2-1 | few | . | TRBV20-1 | TGCAGTGCTAGGCTACGTCCTAGCTTAGATGAGCAGTTCTTC | CSARLRPSLDEQFF
TRBJ2-5 | . | . | TRBV7-2 | TGTGCCAGCAGCTTAAACAGGGTTACGGAGACCCAGTACTTC | CASSLNRVTETQYF
TRBJ1-2 | . | TRBD1 | TRBV20-1 | TGCAGTGCTAGAGATGCAGGGGGCAATGGCTACACCTTC | CSARDAGGNGYTF
TRBJ2-6 | . | TRBD2 | TRBV11-2 | TGTGCCAGCAGCTCCGTGCGGGGGAGGGCCAACGTCCTGACTTTC | CASSSVRGRANVLTF
TRBJ2-5 | . | TRBD2 | TRBV12-3/TRBV12-4 | TGTGCCAGCAGTCCCCCTCGGCGGGGGTTAAGGACCCAGTACTTC | CASSPPRRGLRTQYF
TRBJ1-2 | . | TRBD1 | TRBV7-6 | TGTGCCAGCAGCTTAGCAGGGGGCCATGGCTACACCTTC | CASSLAGGHGYTF
TRBJ1-2 | . | . | TRBV4-2 | TGTGCCAGCAGCCAAGGGGTTGGGATAGGTGGCTACACCTTC | CASSQGVGIGGYTF
TRBJ2-7 | . | . | TRBV6-2/TRBV6-3 | TGTGCCAGCAGTTACTCGGACAGACAGTCCTACGAGCAGTACTTC | CASSYSDRQSYEQYF
TRBJ1-5 | . | . | TRBV6-1 | TGTGCCAGCAGTGTAGGGGGGGGCGCGAATGGTCAGCCCCAGCATTTT | CASSVGGGANGQPQHF
TRBJ2-1 | . | TRBD1 | TRBV29-1 | TGCAGCCTCACCGGGACAGGGAAGGGCTCCTACAATGAGCAGTTCTTC | CSLTGTGKGSYNEQFF
TRBJ2-1 | . | . | TRBV4-1 | TGCGCCAGCAGCCAAGATCCCCCCCTAACGGAGGGTTACAATGAGCAGTTCTTC | CASSQDPPLTEGYNEQFF
TRBJ2-7 | few | . | TRBV10-2 | TGCGCCAGCAGTACTCAGACAGGAACTGCCTACGAGCAGTACTTC | CASSTQTGTAYEQYF
TRBJ1-1 | few | TRBD1 | TRBV18 | TGTGCCAGCTCACATCAGATCCCTACCGGGACAGACCCGATGAACACTGAAGCTTTCTTT | CASSHQIPTGTDPMNTEAFF
TRBJ2-5 | . | TRBD1 | TRBV18 | TGTGCCAGCTCACCACCCGGGACAGGTATTACGTACTTC | CASSPPGTGITYF
TRBJ2-2 | . | . | TRBV5-1 | TGCGCCAGCAGCTTGGATCAGCCGGGGACCGGGGAGCTGTTTTTT | CASSLDQPGTGELFF